One T cell receptor (beta chain) is described in this entry. The sample belongs to a study of blood T cell repertoires in COVID-19. Study-level background: COVID-19 samples collected from the United States, Italy and Spain covered acute and convalescent phases. The analysed material was cDNA or gDNA that came from T cells, B-cell-depleted T cells, or PBMCs.

Trimming took 1 base from V and 3 from J, leaving 10 bases between them. The CDR3 is made up of 15 amino acids. Germline V gene sequence: CDR1 SGHNT, CDR2 YENEEA. Original handling: It was from reference gene primer amplification that nucleated cell counts were estimated. TCRdb keeps only in-frame clones here, not all; method: immunoSEQ multiplex PCR. D and trimming were read from the DNA, whereas the V and J calls and clone size are those reported in that table. The data contain under 200,000 clones, around 77% of them seen just once; the ten biggest clones take up approximately 7%. This chain links TRBV11-3 with TRBJ2-1; TRBD2 is a possible D gene (5 bases). The source of this sequence is a man in his 70s with active or convalescent COVID-19. Sequenced material: peripheral blood. CDR3 loop: CASSLGVGGYNEQFF. In DNA, the CDR3 is TGTGCCAGCAGCTTAGGCGTCGGAGGCTACAATGAGCAGTTCTTC.